This T cell receptor (beta chain) was recorded in a study of shared clonotypes between healthy human individuals. Study findings and constraints: Sorted-subset sequencing was shown by rarefaction to be incomplete despite large depth.

CD4+ cells were split into CD45RA+ naive and CD45RA-negative memory subsets. For this clone: What it binds is unknown.

Sequencing used immunoSEQ multiplex PCR; TCRdb keeps in-frame clones, though not all of them. Of more than 2 million clones listed, approximately 96% are singletons. V was cut by 1 base and J by 16 bases, with 8 bases left in between. CDR1 and CDR2 (germline): SGHNT, YENEEA. The CDR3 is 11 residues long. V usage is TRBV11-3 and J usage is TRBJ1-6; D is unclear. Material: naive CD4+ T cells sorted from blood. Subset of the sample: CD45RA+ positively selected. The origin of this receptor is a man between 18 and 35 years old in good health. CDR3 protein: CASSLVRCLHF. The DNA for the CDR3 is TGTGCCAGCAGCTTAGTCCGATGTCTCCACTTT.